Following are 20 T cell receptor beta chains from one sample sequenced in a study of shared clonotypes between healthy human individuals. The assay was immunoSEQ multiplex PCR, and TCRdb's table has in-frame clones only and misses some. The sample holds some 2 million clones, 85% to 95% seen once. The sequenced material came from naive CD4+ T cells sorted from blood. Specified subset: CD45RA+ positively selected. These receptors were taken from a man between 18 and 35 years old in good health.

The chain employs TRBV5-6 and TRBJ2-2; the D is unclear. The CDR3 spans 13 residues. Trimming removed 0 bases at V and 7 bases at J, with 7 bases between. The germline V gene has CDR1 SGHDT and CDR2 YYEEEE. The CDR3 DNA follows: TGTGCCAGCAGCTTGGCCATCGACGGGGAGCTGTTTTTT. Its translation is CASSLAIDGELFF.

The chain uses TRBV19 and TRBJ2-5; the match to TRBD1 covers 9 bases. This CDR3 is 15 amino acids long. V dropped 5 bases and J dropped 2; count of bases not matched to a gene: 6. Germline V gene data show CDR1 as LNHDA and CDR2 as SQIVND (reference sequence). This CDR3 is CASSPGDRAQETQYF. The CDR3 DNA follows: TGTGCCAGTAGTCCGGGGGACAGGGCGCAAGAGACCCAGTACTTC. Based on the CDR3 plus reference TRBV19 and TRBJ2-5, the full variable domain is DGGITQSPKYLFRKEGQNVTLSCEQNLNHDAMYWYRQDPGQGLRLIYYSQIVNDFQKGDIAEGYSVSREKKESFPLTVTSAQKNPTAFYLCASSPGDRAQETQYFGPGTRLLVL.

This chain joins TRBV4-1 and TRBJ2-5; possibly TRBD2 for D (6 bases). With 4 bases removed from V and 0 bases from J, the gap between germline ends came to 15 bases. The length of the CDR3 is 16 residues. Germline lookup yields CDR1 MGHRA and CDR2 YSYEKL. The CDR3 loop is CASSPRKDYYQETQYF. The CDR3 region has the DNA TGCGCCAGCAGCCCTCGTAAGGACTACTACCAAGAGACCCAGTACTTC.

This CDR3 reads CASSLPPGLRDTQYF. CDR3 coding DNA: TGCGCCAGCAGCTTGCCTCCGGGACTACGAGATACGCAGTATTTT. The chain is built from TRBV5-1 and TRBJ2-3, with TRBD2 identical over 7 bases. Germline trimming cut 1 base from V and 5 bases from J; bases unmatched to any gene: 7. CDR1 SGHRS and CDR2 YFSETQ come from the germline V gene. The CDR3 is 15 amino acids.

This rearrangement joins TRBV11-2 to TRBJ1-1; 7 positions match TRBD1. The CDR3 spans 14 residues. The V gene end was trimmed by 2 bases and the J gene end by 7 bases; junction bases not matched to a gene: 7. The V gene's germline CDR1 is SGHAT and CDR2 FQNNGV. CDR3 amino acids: CASSLSLTGSEAFF. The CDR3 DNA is TGTGCCAGCAGCTTATCGCTGACAGGGAGTGAAGCTTTCTTT. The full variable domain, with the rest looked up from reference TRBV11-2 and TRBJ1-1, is EAGVAQSPRYKIIEKRQSVAFWCNPISGHATLYWYQQILGQGPKLLIQFQNNGVVDDSQLPKDRFSAERLKGVDSTLKIQPAKLEDSAVYLCASSLSLTGSEAFFGQGTRLTVV.

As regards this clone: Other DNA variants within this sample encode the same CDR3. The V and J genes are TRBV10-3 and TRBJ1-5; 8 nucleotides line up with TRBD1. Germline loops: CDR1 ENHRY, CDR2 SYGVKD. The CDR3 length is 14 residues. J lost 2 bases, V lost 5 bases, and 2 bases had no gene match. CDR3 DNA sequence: TGTGCCATCAGTCCGGGACAGGGCAATCAGCCCCAGCATTTT. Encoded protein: CAISPGQGNQPQHF.

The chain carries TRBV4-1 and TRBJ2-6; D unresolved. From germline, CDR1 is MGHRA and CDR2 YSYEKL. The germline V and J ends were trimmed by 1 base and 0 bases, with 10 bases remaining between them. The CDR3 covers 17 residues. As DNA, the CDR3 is TGCGCCAGCAGCCAAGGGGCAGCTCACTCTGGGGCCAACGTCCTGACTTTC. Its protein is CASSQGAAHSGANVLTF.

CDR3 bases: TGTGCCAGCAGGACCTCCCAGGGCAGGGGCTACGAGCAGTACTTC. It yields the protein CASRTSQGRGYEQYF. This chain uses TRBV6-6 with TRBJ2-7; D is perhaps TRBD1 (6 bases). This CDR3 comprises 15 residues. Per the germline V gene, CDR1 is MNHNY and CDR2 is SVGAGI (reference sequence). The V end lost 6 bases, the J end lost 3 bases, and 18 bases lay between the germline ends.

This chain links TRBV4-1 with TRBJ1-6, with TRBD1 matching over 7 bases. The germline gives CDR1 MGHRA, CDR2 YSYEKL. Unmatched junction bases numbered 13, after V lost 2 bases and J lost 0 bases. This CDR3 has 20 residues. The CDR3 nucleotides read TGCGCCAGCAGCCAACAAACTCGGACAGGCGGGAGCTCCTATAATTCACCCCTCCACTTT. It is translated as CASSQQTRTGGSSYNSPLHF.

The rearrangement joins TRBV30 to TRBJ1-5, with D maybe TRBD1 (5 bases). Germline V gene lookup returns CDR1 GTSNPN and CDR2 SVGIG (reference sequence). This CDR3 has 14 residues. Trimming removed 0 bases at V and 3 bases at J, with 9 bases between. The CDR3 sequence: CAWSVPGINQPQHF. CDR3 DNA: TGTGCCTGGAGTGTCCCAGGGATCAATCAGCCCCAGCATTTT.

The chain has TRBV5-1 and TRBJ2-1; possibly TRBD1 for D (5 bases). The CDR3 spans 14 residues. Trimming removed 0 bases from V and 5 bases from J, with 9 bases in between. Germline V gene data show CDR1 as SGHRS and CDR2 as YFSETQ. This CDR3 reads CASSLDQGNNEQFF. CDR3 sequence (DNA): TGCGCCAGCAGCTTGGACCAGGGTAACAATGAGCAGTTCTTC.

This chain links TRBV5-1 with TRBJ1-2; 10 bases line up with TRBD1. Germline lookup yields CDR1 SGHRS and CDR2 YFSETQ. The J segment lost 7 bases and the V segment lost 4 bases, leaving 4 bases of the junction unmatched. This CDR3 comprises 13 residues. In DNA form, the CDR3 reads TGCGCCAGCAGCACCGGGACAGGGGTTGGCTACACCTTC. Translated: CASSTGTGVGYTF.

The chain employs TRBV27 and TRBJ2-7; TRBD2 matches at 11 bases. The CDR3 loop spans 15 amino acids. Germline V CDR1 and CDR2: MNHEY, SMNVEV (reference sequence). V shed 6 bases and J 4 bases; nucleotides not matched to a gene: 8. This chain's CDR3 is CASSSPSGRRYEQYF. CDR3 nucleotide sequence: TGTGCCAGCAGCTCGCCTAGCGGGAGGAGGTACGAGCAGTACTTC.

In nucleotides, the CDR3 is TGTGCCAGCAGCTTCATCGCAGAAAACAATGAGCAGTTCTTC. It is translated as CASSFIAENNEQFF. The rearrangement uses TRBV7-2 and TRBJ2-1, with no clear D. The germline V and J ends were trimmed by 3 bases and 5 bases, with 11 bases remaining between them. The germline V gene has CDR1 SGHTA and CDR2 FQGNSA. The CDR3 loop spans 14 amino acids. Together with reference TRBV7-2 and TRBJ2-1, the CDR3 gives the full variable domain: GAGVSQSPSNKVTEKGKDVELRCDPISGHTALYWYRQSLGQGLEFLIYFQGNSAPDKSGLPSDRFSAERTGGSVSTLTIQRTQQEDSAVYLCASSFIAENNEQFFGPGTRLTVL.

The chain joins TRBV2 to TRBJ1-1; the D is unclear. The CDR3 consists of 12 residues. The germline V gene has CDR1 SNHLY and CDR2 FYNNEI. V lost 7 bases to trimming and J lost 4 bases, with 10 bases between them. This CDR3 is CASTKDFTEAFF. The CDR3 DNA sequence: TGTGCCAGCACTAAAGATTTCACTGAAGCTTTCTTT.

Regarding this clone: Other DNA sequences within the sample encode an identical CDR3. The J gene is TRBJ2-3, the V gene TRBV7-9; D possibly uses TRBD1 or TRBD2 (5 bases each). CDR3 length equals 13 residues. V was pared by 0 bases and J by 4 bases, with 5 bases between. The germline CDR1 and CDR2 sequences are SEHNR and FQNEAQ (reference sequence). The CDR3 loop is CASSLAGADTQYF. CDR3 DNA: TGTGCCAGCAGCTTAGCGGGGGCAGATACGCAGTATTTT.

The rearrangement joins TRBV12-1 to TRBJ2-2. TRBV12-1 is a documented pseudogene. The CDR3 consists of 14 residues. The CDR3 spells CARRSHPNTGELFF. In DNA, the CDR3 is TGTGCCCGCCGAAGTCATCCGAACACCGGGGAGCTGTTTTTT.

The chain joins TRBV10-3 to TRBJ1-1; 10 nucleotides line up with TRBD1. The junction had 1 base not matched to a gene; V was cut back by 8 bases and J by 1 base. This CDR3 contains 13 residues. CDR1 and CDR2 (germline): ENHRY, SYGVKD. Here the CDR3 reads CAIGDRGNTEAFF. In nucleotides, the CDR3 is TGTGCCATCGGGGACAGGGGGAACACTGAAGCTTTCTTT.

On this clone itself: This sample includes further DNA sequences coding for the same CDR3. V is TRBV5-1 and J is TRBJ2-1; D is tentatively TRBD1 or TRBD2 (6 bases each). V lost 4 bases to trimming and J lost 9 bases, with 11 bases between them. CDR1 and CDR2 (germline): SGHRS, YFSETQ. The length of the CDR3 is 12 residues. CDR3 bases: TGCGCCAGCAGCCCTGGGGGGCCTGAGCAGTTCTTC. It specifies CASSPGGPEQFF.

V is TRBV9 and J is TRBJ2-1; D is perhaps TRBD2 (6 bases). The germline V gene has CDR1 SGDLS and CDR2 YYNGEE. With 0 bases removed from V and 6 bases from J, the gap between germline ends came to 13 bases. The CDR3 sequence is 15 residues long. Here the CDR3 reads CASSVVGTSGNEQFF. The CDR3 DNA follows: TGTGCCAGCAGCGTAGTGGGGACTTCGGGCAATGAGCAGTTCTTC.